Listed below are T cell receptor beta chains from one sample, sequenced in a study of OX40 agonist ivuxolimab in advanced cancers. TCRdb keeps only in-frame clones here, not all; method: immunoSEQ multiplex PCR. This sample has 55,000 to 75,000 clones, with 80% to 90% found just once. The source material was CD4+ or CD8+ T cells sorted from blood, sampled in a trial of the OX40 agonist ivuxolimab. The source of these receptors is an adult with an advanced solid tumor such as melanoma, head and neck, liver or kidney cancer. CDR3s include the opening cysteine and the closing phenylalanine or tryptophan.

cdr3_aa | j_call | v_call
CASSGGDIPEQFF | TRBJ2-1 | TRBV5-1
CASSTRRDRGGTGELFF | TRBJ2-2 | TRBV13
CASSLTTSRGEQYF | TRBJ2-7 | TRBV9
CASSVDLAGTPYEQYF | TRBJ2-7 | TRBV9
CASSAVGQNYGYTF | TRBJ1-2 | TRBV5-1
CASSYSTVNTEAFF | TRBJ1-1 | TRBV5-1
CASSLDLGQGRAYGYTF | TRBJ1-2 | TRBV28
CASSFGGSGNTIYF | TRBJ1-3 | TRBV7-2
CASSPGGERAFF | TRBJ1-1 | TRBV7-3
CASRGPGGRPGEQFF | TRBJ2-1 | TRBV9
CASSDTDRSNEQFF | TRBJ2-1 | TRBV25-1
CASSPPKAGANEKLFF | TRBJ1-4 | TRBV18
CASSQPTPGQGYTDTQYF | TRBJ2-3 | TRBV4-1
CASSPRGSNTGELFF | TRBJ2-2 | TRBV18
CASSVGAGPNYGYTF | TRBJ1-2 | TRBV9
CATSREGAPLETQYF | TRBJ2-5 | TRBV15
CASSLFTGRPSTQYF | TRBJ2-3 | TRBV27
CASSEALAVNTGELFF | TRBJ2-2 | TRBV6-1
CASSPGDNEQFF | TRBJ2-1 | TRBV6-6
CASSYLAGVSYNEQFF | TRBJ2-1 | TRBV6-5
CASSWGLAGASYEQYF | TRBJ2-7 | TRBV5-1
CASSAQWRNIQYF | TRBJ2-4 | TRBV2
CASSLQGYEQYF | TRBJ2-7 | TRBV7-2
CASSQGDRDAYEQYF | TRBJ2-7 | TRBV4-2
CASSDQGADGNTIYF | TRBJ1-3 | TRBV2
CASSQASLFNYGYTF | TRBJ1-2 | TRBV5-1
CASSQHTGTGSLRNNSPLHF | TRBJ1-6 | TRBV4-1
CSVTSGQETQYF | TRBJ2-5 | TRBV29-1
CATRKRDYEQYF | TRBJ2-7 | TRBV10-3
CASSPRLAGGGSGNEQFF | TRBJ2-1 | TRBV18
CASEGNNYGYTF | TRBJ1-2 | TRBV25-1
CAWSKGQNNQPQHF | TRBJ1-5 | TRBV30
CASSYRRGLETQYF | TRBJ2-5 | TRBV6-5
CASSITTGYNEKLFF | TRBJ1-4 | TRBV19
CASLSSGGTEAFF | TRBJ1-1 | TRBV2
CAASGGGSRNTGELFF | TRBJ2-2 | TRBV7-2
CASSLDGTSGYGYTF | TRBJ1-2 | TRBV5-1
CASSRDTSYEQYF | TRBJ2-7 | TRBV4-3
CATSRAGSGRAGETQYF | TRBJ2-5 | TRBV15
CASSQAGQGGGEQFF | TRBJ2-1 | TRBV4-3
CASSYLDSGNTIYF | TRBJ1-3 | TRBV6-6
CASSLGPPGQGTDTQYF | TRBJ2-3 | TRBV11-2
CASSDVRSRPGPGANVLTF | TRBJ2-6 | TRBV11-2
CASSLTNRGGYGYTF | TRBJ1-2 | TRBV6-6
CASSSGGQGTYEQYF | TRBJ2-7 | TRBV28
CASSLMAGELFF | TRBJ2-2 | TRBV5-5
CASSLMGGRVETQYF | TRBJ2-5 | TRBV27
CASVGGSHTDTQYF | TRBJ2-3 | TRBV2